Listed below are T cell receptor beta chains from one sample, sequenced in a study of radiation and T cells in renal cell carcinoma. Clones were sequenced by immunoSEQ multiplex PCR, and TCRdb holds only the in-frame ones, with some missing. The table records roughly 90,000 clones, about 82% of them present only once. Source: blood, taken from a patient whose treatment included radiotherapy and nephrectomy. The receptors come from a man aged 45-65 years with renal cell carcinoma. CDR3s include the opening cysteine and the closing phenylalanine or tryptophan. The order of the fields is D gene, V gene, clone size, J gene, CDR3 length, CDR3 protein, CDR3 DNA. D genes are given only for firm matches. Expanded clones are given a class, and other clones once, few, many or no size at all.

d_call: -; v_call: TRBV6-6; clone_size: -; j_call: TRBJ2-7; cdr3_length: 12; cdr3_aa: CASSYELDRQYF; cdr3_nt: TGTGCCAGCAGTTACGAGTTGGACAGGCAGTACTTC
d_call: -; v_call: TRBV7-8; clone_size: -; j_call: TRBJ1-5; cdr3_length: 15; cdr3_aa: CASSLTRGGNQPQHF; cdr3_nt: TGTGCCAGCAGCTTAACCAGGGGAGGGAATCAGCCCCAGCATTTT
d_call: -; v_call: TRBV5-1; clone_size: -; j_call: TRBJ2-7; cdr3_length: 18; cdr3_aa: CASSPSLLGTPSTYEQYF; cdr3_nt: TGCGCCAGCAGCCCGAGCCTGCTCGGGACCCCGTCCACCTACGAGCAGTACTTC
d_call: -; v_call: TRBV7-3; clone_size: many; j_call: TRBJ1-1; cdr3_length: 14; cdr3_aa: CASSLRGVNTEAFF; cdr3_nt: TGTGCCAGCAGCTTAAGGGGCGTGAACACTGAAGCTTTCTTT
d_call: -; v_call: TRBV7-2; clone_size: -; j_call: TRBJ1-5; cdr3_length: 14; cdr3_aa: CASSSSDAYQPQHF; cdr3_nt: TGTGCCAGCAGCTCCTCAGACGCGTATCAGCCCCAGCATTTT
d_call: -; v_call: TRBV4-1; clone_size: once; j_call: TRBJ1-6; cdr3_length: 15; cdr3_aa: CASSQEQGSNSPLHF; cdr3_nt: TGCGCCAGCAGCCAAGAACAGGGTTCGAATTCACCCCTCCACTTT
d_call: TRBD1; v_call: TRBV4-3; clone_size: -; j_call: TRBJ1-5; cdr3_length: 14; cdr3_aa: CASSTDRGRQPQHF; cdr3_nt: TGCGCCAGCAGCACTGACAGGGGGCGTCAGCCCCAGCATTTT
d_call: -; v_call: TRBV5-8; clone_size: -; j_call: TRBJ1-4; cdr3_length: 15; cdr3_aa: CASSRRGAGNEKLFF; cdr3_nt: TGTGCCAGCTCCCGTCGGGGGGCAGGGAATGAAAAACTGTTTTTT
d_call: -; v_call: TRBV12-5; clone_size: -; j_call: TRBJ2-6; cdr3_length: 17; cdr3_aa: CASGLGRPDSGANVLTF; cdr3_nt: TGTGCTAGTGGTTTGGGACGGCCTGACTCTGGGGCCAACGTCCTGACTTTC
d_call: TRBD1; v_call: TRBV7-2; clone_size: -; j_call: TRBJ2-7; cdr3_length: 14; cdr3_aa: CASSFGQGTYEQYF; cdr3_nt: TGTGCCAGCAGCTTCGGACAGGGGACCTACGAGCAGTACTTC
d_call: TRBD1; v_call: TRBV2; clone_size: -; j_call: TRBJ2-5; cdr3_length: 15; cdr3_aa: CASPAPARGQETQYF; cdr3_nt: TGTGCCAGCCCCGCGCCAGCCAGGGGGCAAGAGACCCAGTACTTC
d_call: -; v_call: TRBV6-6; clone_size: -; j_call: TRBJ1-3; cdr3_length: 14; cdr3_aa: CASSYSKGGNTIYF; cdr3_nt: TGTGCCAGCAGTTACTCGAAAGGGGGAAACACCATATATTTT
d_call: -; v_call: TRBV5-1; clone_size: -; j_call: TRBJ2-5; cdr3_length: 14; cdr3_aa: CASSYMGLEETQYF; cdr3_nt: TGCGCCAGCAGCTATATGGGACTTGAAGAGACCCAGTACTTC
d_call: TRBD1; v_call: TRBV18; clone_size: -; j_call: TRBJ1-5; cdr3_length: 18; cdr3_aa: CASSLWSGQGIERQPQHF; cdr3_nt: TGTGCCAGCTCACTTTGGTCGGGACAGGGGATCGAACGTCAGCCCCAGCATTTT
d_call: -; v_call: TRBV5-4; clone_size: -; j_call: TRBJ2-5; cdr3_length: 15; cdr3_aa: CASSPSPRTTGTQYF; cdr3_nt: TGTGCCAGCAGCCCGAGTCCCCGGACTACGGGGACCCAGTACTTC
d_call: -; v_call: TRBV25-1; clone_size: -; j_call: TRBJ2-1; cdr3_length: 12; cdr3_aa: CASRSSYNEQFF; cdr3_nt: TGTGCCAGCAGGAGCTCCTACAATGAGCAGTTCTTC
d_call: -; v_call: TRBV19; clone_size: -; j_call: TRBJ1-6; cdr3_length: 17; cdr3_aa: CASSNTAGTPRYSPLHF; cdr3_nt: TGTGCCAGTAGTAACACTGCCGGGACGCCCCGTTATTCACCCCTCCACTTT
d_call: -; v_call: TRBV10-3; clone_size: -; j_call: TRBJ2-5; cdr3_length: 15; cdr3_aa: CAISEAKGNLETQYF; cdr3_nt: TGTGCCATCAGTGAAGCAAAAGGGAATTTAGAGACCCAGTACTTC
d_call: TRBD2; v_call: TRBV10-3; clone_size: -; j_call: TRBJ2-1; cdr3_length: 17; cdr3_aa: CAIGQSGGISSYNEQFF; cdr3_nt: TGTGCCATCGGGCAGTCGGGAGGGATTTCCTCCTACAATGAGCAGTTCTTC
d_call: -; v_call: TRBV18; clone_size: -; j_call: TRBJ1-2; cdr3_length: 15; cdr3_aa: CASSPDGTNNYGYTF; cdr3_nt: TGTGCCAGCTCACCTGATGGGACCAACAACTATGGCTACACCTTC
d_call: -; v_call: TRBV6-5; clone_size: -; j_call: TRBJ2-7; cdr3_length: 12; cdr3_aa: CASSYNSDEQYF; cdr3_nt: TGTGCCAGCAGTTATAACAGCGACGAGCAGTACTTC
d_call: -; v_call: TRBV19; clone_size: -; j_call: TRBJ1-3; cdr3_length: 13; cdr3_aa: CASSTESGNTIYF; cdr3_nt: TGTGCCAGTAGTACAGAGTCTGGAAACACCATATATTTT
d_call: -; v_call: TRBV7-9; clone_size: -; j_call: TRBJ2-7; cdr3_length: 13; cdr3_aa: CAGAREGQDEQYF; cdr3_nt: TGTGCCGGGGCCCGAGAGGGCCAAGACGAGCAGTACTTC
d_call: -; v_call: TRBV27; clone_size: medium-sized; j_call: TRBJ1-5; cdr3_length: 16; cdr3_aa: CASSPLPPQGNQPQHF; cdr3_nt: TGTGCCAGCAGTCCACTACCCCCACAAGGAAATCAGCCCCAGCATTTT
d_call: -; v_call: TRBV18; clone_size: few; j_call: TRBJ2-7; cdr3_length: 12; cdr3_aa: CASSPGTFEQYF; cdr3_nt: TGTGCCAGCTCACCCGGGACCTTCGAGCAGTACTTC
d_call: -; v_call: TRBV27; clone_size: -; j_call: TRBJ2-7; cdr3_length: 14; cdr3_aa: CASSFSYDNYEQYF; cdr3_nt: TGTGCCAGCAGTTTTTCCTACGACAACTACGAGCAGTACTTC
d_call: TRBD1; v_call: TRBV10-3; clone_size: -; j_call: TRBJ2-1; cdr3_length: 16; cdr3_aa: CAISESLTGIYNEQFF; cdr3_nt: TGTGCCATCAGTGAGTCATTGACAGGGATCTACAATGAGCAGTTCTTC
d_call: -; v_call: TRBV28; clone_size: -; j_call: TRBJ2-1; cdr3_length: 14; cdr3_aa: CASSLASLYNEQFF; cdr3_nt: TGTGCCAGCAGTTTAGCTAGCCTTTACAATGAGCAGTTCTTC
d_call: -; v_call: TRBV14; clone_size: few; j_call: TRBJ1-6; cdr3_length: 13; cdr3_aa: CASSKTGFSPLHF; cdr3_nt: TGTGCCAGCAGCAAAACAGGGTTTTCACCCCTCCACTTT
d_call: -; v_call: TRBV7-2; clone_size: -; j_call: TRBJ1-1; cdr3_length: 12; cdr3_aa: CASSLDGIGAFF; cdr3_nt: TGTGCCAGCAGCTTAGATGGTATAGGAGCTTTCTTT
d_call: TRBD2; v_call: TRBV4-2; clone_size: -; j_call: TRBJ2-1; cdr3_length: 18; cdr3_aa: CASSQSPALAGAYNEQFF; cdr3_nt: TGTGCCAGCAGCCAAAGCCCAGCTCTAGCGGGAGCCTACAATGAGCAGTTCTTC
d_call: TRBD1; v_call: TRBV5-1; clone_size: -; j_call: TRBJ1-1; cdr3_length: 13; cdr3_aa: CASSGTVNTEAFF; cdr3_nt: TGCGCCAGCAGCGGGACAGTGAACACTGAAGCTTTCTTT
d_call: -; v_call: TRBV4-2; clone_size: -; j_call: TRBJ2-5; cdr3_length: 14; cdr3_aa: CASSQGDYQETQYF; cdr3_nt: TGTGCCAGCAGCCAAGGGGACTACCAAGAGACCCAGTACTTC
d_call: -; v_call: TRBV5-1; clone_size: -; j_call: TRBJ2-6; cdr3_length: 16; cdr3_aa: CASSFGPDSGANVLTF; cdr3_nt: TGCGCCAGCAGCTTCGGGCCAGACTCTGGGGCCAACGTCCTGACTTTC
d_call: -; v_call: TRBV7-3; clone_size: -; j_call: TRBJ1-1; cdr3_length: 13; cdr3_aa: CASSRGPNTEAFF; cdr3_nt: TGTGCCAGCAGCCGAGGACCGAACACTGAAGCTTTCTTT
d_call: -; v_call: TRBV18; clone_size: -; j_call: TRBJ2-7; cdr3_length: 12; cdr3_aa: CASSQYSDEQYF; cdr3_nt: TGTGCCAGCTCTCAATACAGCGACGAGCAGTACTTC
d_call: TRBD2; v_call: TRBV19; clone_size: -; j_call: TRBJ2-2; cdr3_length: 14; cdr3_aa: CASSIVGLAGELFF; cdr3_nt: TGTGCCAGTAGTATAGTGGGACTAGCCGGGGAGCTGTTTTTT
d_call: TRBD1; v_call: TRBV5-5; clone_size: -; j_call: TRBJ1-2; cdr3_length: 15; cdr3_aa: CASSRGQGLNYGYTF; cdr3_nt: TGTGCCAGCAGCCGAGGACAGGGGCTAAACTATGGCTACACCTTC
d_call: TRBD1; v_call: TRBV5-1; clone_size: -; j_call: TRBJ2-5; cdr3_length: 14; cdr3_aa: CASSSGQGLETQYF; cdr3_nt: TGCGCCAGCAGCTCTGGACAGGGGCTAGAGACCCAGTACTTC
d_call: -; v_call: TRBV19; clone_size: -; j_call: TRBJ1-5; cdr3_length: 13; cdr3_aa: CASTTGPYQPQHF; cdr3_nt: TGTGCCAGTACCACAGGGCCGTATCAGCCCCAGCATTTT
d_call: TRBD2; v_call: TRBV19; clone_size: -; j_call: TRBJ2-3; cdr3_length: 13; cdr3_aa: CASGGSSTDTQYF; cdr3_nt: TGTGCCAGCGGGGGGTCTAGCACAGATACGCAGTATTTT
d_call: TRBD1; v_call: TRBV19; clone_size: -; j_call: TRBJ2-7; cdr3_length: 14; cdr3_aa: CASSRQGRTYEQYF; cdr3_nt: TGTGCCAGTAGTCGACAGGGGCGAACCTACGAGCAGTACTTC
d_call: -; v_call: TRBV28; clone_size: once; j_call: TRBJ1-2; cdr3_length: 15; cdr3_aa: CASSLGGGRGYGYTF; cdr3_nt: TGTGCCAGCAGTTTAGGCGGGGGCAGGGGATATGGCTACACCTTC
d_call: TRBD1; v_call: TRBV28; clone_size: -; j_call: TRBJ2-1; cdr3_length: 14; cdr3_aa: CASKRQGAVYEQFF; cdr3_nt: TGTGCCAGCAAACGACAGGGGGCAGTCTATGAGCAGTTCTTC
d_call: -; v_call: TRBV11-3; clone_size: -; j_call: TRBJ2-5; cdr3_length: 13; cdr3_aa: CASSVGMQETQYF; cdr3_nt: TGTGCCAGCAGCGTAGGGATGCAAGAGACCCAGTACTTC
d_call: TRBD1; v_call: TRBV23-1; clone_size: few; j_call: TRBJ1-5; cdr3_length: 14; cdr3_aa: CASSAQGAYQPQHF; cdr3_nt: TGCGCCAGCAGTGCGCAGGGGGCGTATCAGCCCCAGCATTTT
d_call: -; v_call: TRBV6-5; clone_size: few; j_call: TRBJ1-6; cdr3_length: 15; cdr3_aa: CASSYVPREGSPLHF; cdr3_nt: TGTGCCAGCAGTTACGTACCTAGGGAAGGTTCACCCCTCCACTTT
d_call: -; v_call: TRBV6-7; clone_size: once; j_call: TRBJ2-1; cdr3_length: 17; cdr3_aa: CASSYFDERQSYNEQFF; cdr3_nt: TGTGCCAGCAGTTACTTTGACGAGAGACAATCCTACAATGAGCAGTTCTTC
d_call: TRBD1; v_call: TRBV7-6; clone_size: few; j_call: TRBJ2-2; cdr3_length: 15; cdr3_aa: CASSIRQGASGELFF; cdr3_nt: TGTGCCAGCAGCATTAGACAGGGGGCCAGCGGGGAGCTGTTTTTT
d_call: -; v_call: TRBV4-2; clone_size: -; j_call: TRBJ2-1; cdr3_length: 17; cdr3_aa: CASSQEDISSSYNEQFF; cdr3_nt: TGTGCCAGCAGCCAAGAGGACATCAGCAGCTCCTACAATGAGCAGTTCTTC
d_call: TRBD1; v_call: TRBV11-2; clone_size: -; j_call: TRBJ2-7; cdr3_length: 14; cdr3_aa: CASSQYRGPYEQYF; cdr3_nt: TGTGCCAGCAGCCAGTACAGGGGTCCCTACGAGCAGTACTTC
d_call: TRBD2; v_call: TRBV19; clone_size: -; j_call: TRBJ2-3; cdr3_length: 15; cdr3_aa: CASSIALAGADTQYF; cdr3_nt: TGTGCCAGTAGTATAGCTCTAGCGGGAGCAGATACGCAGTATTTT
d_call: TRBD1; v_call: TRBV4-1; clone_size: -; j_call: TRBJ2-3; cdr3_length: 16; cdr3_aa: CASGQNRDRGLDTQYF; cdr3_nt: TGCGCCAGCGGCCAAAACCGGGACAGGGGATTAGATACGCAGTATTTT
d_call: -; v_call: TRBV11-2; clone_size: -; j_call: TRBJ1-2; cdr3_length: 17; cdr3_aa: CASSPRSQGTLNYGYTF; cdr3_nt: TGTGCCAGCAGCCCCCGGAGTCAGGGAACCCTCAACTATGGCTACACCTTC
d_call: -; v_call: TRBV15; clone_size: -; j_call: TRBJ1-1; cdr3_length: 13; cdr3_aa: CATSRVPVEGAFF; cdr3_nt: TGTGCCACCAGCAGAGTTCCCGTCGAGGGAGCTTTCTTT
d_call: -; v_call: TRBV9; clone_size: -; j_call: TRBJ2-7; cdr3_length: 14; cdr3_aa: CASSVSDYAYEQYF; cdr3_nt: TGTGCCAGCAGCGTAAGTGACTACGCCTACGAGCAGTACTTC
d_call: -; v_call: TRBV27; clone_size: -; j_call: TRBJ1-1; cdr3_length: 15; cdr3_aa: CASSWQGTMNTEAFF; cdr3_nt: TGTGCCAGCAGTTGGCAGGGGACAATGAACACTGAAGCTTTCTTT